This T cell receptor beta chain emerged from a study of blood T cell repertoires in COVID-19. As processed by the authors: Estimates of nucleated cell counts were drawn from the amplification of reference gene primers. Method: immunoSEQ multiplex PCR; TCRdb's copy keeps in-frame clones and lacks some. V and J calls and clone size are as listed in that table; D and trimming were resolved from the DNA. Here the sample spans under 300,000 clones, approximately 83% being singletons. Germline V CDR1 and CDR2: LGHDT, YNNKEL (reference sequence). Trimming removed 1 base from V and 7 bases from J, with 7 bases in between. CDR3 size: 12 residues.

Sequences were obtained from PBMCs or T cells enriched from blood (not recorded which). This receptor was taken from a man aged 50 to 59 who had recovered from COVID-19. The J gene is TRBJ1-2, the V gene TRBV3-1 (or the pseudogene TRBV3-2); a possible D gene is TRBD1 (5 bases). This CDR3 is CASSQAGFGYTF. CDR3 nucleotides: TGTGCCAGCAGCCAAGCAGGGTTTGGCTACACCTTC.